The 14 T cell receptor beta chains given below trace back to one sample, sequenced in a study of glioma-infiltrating T cells after dendritic cell vaccination. As to time point: after dendritic cell vaccination, including at tumor progression/relapse. Here immunoSEQ multiplex PCR was the method, and the copy in TCRdb shows in-frame clones only, minus some. The data contain more than 95,000 clones, more than 70% of them seen just once; the ten biggest clones take up under 6.5%. This material consisted of blood, taken after dendritic cell vaccination. The receptor source for this set is a human donor with glioblastoma.

The chain links TRBV27 to TRBJ1-1, with TRBD1 identical over 8 bases. The CDR3 extends over 16 amino acids. J was trimmed by 1 base and V by 1 base; bases with no gene match: 5. In germline, CDR1 is MNHEY, CDR2 SMNVEV (reference sequence). The CDR3 protein is CASSLWGQASNTEAFF. The CDR3 DNA reads as TGTGCCAGCAGTTTATGGGGACAGGCCTCGAACACTGAAGCTTTCTTT.

The DNA of the CDR3 is TGTGCCAGCAGCTTAGCTGGGTCTCGGGGTCAGCCCCAGCATTTT. It codes for CASSLAGSRGQPQHF. This rearrangement joins TRBV11-2 to TRBJ1-5; no firm D call. Trimming left V 1 base short and J 6 bases short, with 13 bases between. The CDR3 has 15 residues. The V gene's germline CDR1 is SGHAT and CDR2 FQNNGV.

The chain uses TRBV18 and TRBJ2-3, with a weak D call TRBD2 (5 bases). Trimming cost V 5 bases and J 1 base, with 10 bases left between them. The germline gives CDR1 KGHSH, CDR2 LQKENI. The CDR3 has 14 amino acids. CDR3 in amino acids: CASSVGIGTDTQYF. CDR3 nucleotides: TGTGCCAGCTCAGTCGGGATAGGCACAGATACGCAGTATTTT.

The CDR3 DNA follows: TGTGCCAGTAGTGATGTGCGCGGGGCCACCTATGGCTACACCTTC. Encoded protein: CASSDVRGATYGYTF. The V gene is TRBV19, the J gene TRBJ1-2; weak D call: TRBD1 (5 bases). The CDR3 length is 15 residues. The V end lost 5 bases, the J end lost 4 bases, and 17 bases lay between the germline ends. Germline CDR1 LNHDA, CDR2 SQIVND (reference sequence).

The chain links TRBV6-5 to TRBJ1-1; D not resolved. The CDR3 is 13 residues long. CDR1 is MNHEY, CDR2 SVGAGI, per germline. V was trimmed by 4 bases and J by 0 bases, leaving 6 bases between them. CDR3 protein: CASSSELNTEAFF. The CDR3 region has the DNA TGTGCCAGCAGTTCGGAGTTGAACACTGAAGCTTTCTTT.

This CDR3 is CASSGETADTQYF. DNA of the CDR3: TGTGCCAGCAGTGGGGAGACGGCAGATACGCAGTATTTT. V is TRBV6-4 and J is TRBJ2-3; TRBD2 might be the D (5 bases). Germline values: CDR1 MRHNA, CDR2 SNTAGT. There are 13 residues in the CDR3. Trimming took 4 bases from V and 4 from J, leaving 9 bases between them.

This chain links TRBV30 with TRBJ1-1; perhaps TRBD1 as D (6 bases). The V and J ends lost 3 bases and 1 base respectively, with 18 bases between them. There are 16 residues in the CDR3. From germline, CDR1 is GTSNPN and CDR2 SVGIG (reference sequence). CDR3 coding DNA: TGTGCCTGGAGGCCGAGGGGGGGGGTTTCGAACACTGAAGCTTTCTTT. It yields the protein CAWRPRGGVSNTEAFF.

Comments on this clone: Germline is not matched at one junction end, which may reflect a read error. The CDR3, as DNA: TGTGCTAGCAGCTTAACTAGAGAAGAGACCCAGTACTTC. It is translated as CASSLTREETQYF. The chain uses TRBV7-7 and TRBJ2-5; perhaps TRBD2 as D (5 bases). Germline CDR1 is SSHAT and CDR2 is FNYEAQ (reference sequence). The CDR3 is made up of 13 amino acids. The full variable domain, completed using reference TRBV7-7 and TRBJ2-5, is GAGVSQSPRYKVTKRGQDVTLRCDPISSHATLYWYQQALGQGPEFLTYFNYEAQPDKSGLPSDRFSAERPEGSISTLTIQRTEQRDSAMYRCASSLTREETQYFGPGTRLLVL.

This clone was found a few times. The chain links TRBV7-2 to TRBJ2-7; perhaps TRBD2 as D (5 bases). CDR1 SGHTA and CDR2 FQGNSA come from the germline V gene. The CDR3 loop spans 13 amino acids. The V end lost 1 base, the J end lost 5 bases, and 9 bases lay between the germline ends. In DNA form, the CDR3 reads TGTGCCAGCAGCTTAGTAGACGGGAACGAGCAGTACTTC. This sequence encodes CASSLVDGNEQYF.

This chain uses TRBV7-9 with TRBJ1-5; no firm D call. Per the germline V gene, CDR1 is SEHNR and CDR2 is FQNEAQ (reference sequence). The CDR3 runs to 15 residues. V lost 5 bases to trimming and J lost 3 bases, with 14 bases between them. The CDR3 DNA follows: TGTGCCAGCAGCGGCGGACGGACTGCCAATCAGCCCCAGCATTTT. It is translated as CASSGGRTANQPQHF.

V gene TRBV6-5 combines with J gene TRBJ2-6; weak D call: TRBD2 (5 bases). With 2 bases removed from V and 0 bases from J, the gap between germline ends came to 8 bases. Germline CDR1 reads MNHEY; CDR2 reads SVGAGI. The CDR3 totals 16 residues. Here the CDR3 reads CASSYLAFSGANVLTF. In DNA form, the CDR3 reads TGTGCCAGCAGTTACCTAGCCTTCTCTGGGGCCAACGTCCTGACTTTC.

This sequence joins TRBV30 and TRBJ2-1; TRBD2 matches at 8 bases. The V gene end was trimmed by 2 bases and the J gene end by 3 bases; junction bases not matched to a gene: 6. This CDR3 is built from 15 residues. The germline V gene has CDR1 GTSNPN and CDR2 SVGIG (reference sequence). The CDR3 coding sequence is TGTGCCTGGAGTTCCGGGGGGGCTTTCTACAATGAGCAGTTCTTC. Encoded protein: CAWSSGGAFYNEQFF.

Note on this clone: The junction does not match germline at one end; this may be a read error. The V and J genes are TRBV6-1 and TRBJ2-7; TRBD2 might be the D (5 bases). Per germline, CDR1 MNHNS and CDR2 SASEGT. This CDR3 comprises 12 residues. CDR3 amino acids: CASTGNGYGQYF. The CDR3 DNA follows: TGTGCCAGCACGGGAAACGGCTACGGGCAGTACTTC.

The chain carries TRBV7-9 and TRBJ1-6, with D perhaps matching TRBD1 (6 bases). CDR1 and CDR2 from the germline V gene are SEHNR and FQNEAQ (reference sequence). V dropped 3 bases and J dropped 8 bases, with 14 bases sitting between them. The CDR3 loop spans 15 amino acids. CDR3 in amino acids: CASSLAAGVDSPLHF. The CDR3 nucleotides are TGTGCCAGCAGCTTGGCCGCAGGGGTGGATTCACCCCTCCACTTT.